Listed below are T cell receptor beta chains from one sample, sequenced in a study of vaccination and CD4 T cells after COVID-19. These TCRs are of unknown antigen specificity. TCRdb reprocessed the PCR reads via MiXCR and lists one record per CDR3 protein. The sample holds thousands of distinct CDR3 sequences, around 61% seen once. Source material: CD4+ T cells from blood, cultured in vitro. The receptors shown here come from a human donor who had recovered from COVID-19. The CDR3 runs from the conserved cysteine through the conserved F or W. D genes are given only for firm matches. Expanded clones get a size class; other rows say once, few or many, or leave the size out.

TRBJ1-3,-,TRBD1,TRBV6-1,CASSLDQGVGNTIYF,TGTGCCAGCAGTCTCGACCAGGGGGTAGGAAACACCATATATTTT
TRBJ2-1,-,TRBD1,TRBV7-2,CASSLVTSGTGVRNEQFF,TGTGCCAGCAGCTTAGTAACGTCCGGGACAGGGGTCAGGAATGAGCAGTTCTTC
TRBJ2-3,-,TRBD1,TRBV7-9,CASSLGTGGTGTQYF,TGTGCCAGCAGCTTAGGAACAGGGGGCACAGGTACGCAGTATTTT
TRBJ2-6,-,-,TRBV12-3/TRBV12-4,CASSLAGAYVLTF,TGTGCCAGCAGTTTGGCAGGGGCTTACGTCCTGACTTTC
TRBJ1-5,-,TRBD1,TRBV19,CASSTSHRTGARSNQPQHF,TGTGCCAGTAGTACCTCCCACCGGACAGGGGCCCGGAGCAATCAGCCCCAGCATTTT
TRBJ1-1,-,-,TRBV6-1,CASSRRTVNTEAFF,TGTGCCAGCAGCAGGCGGACAGTGAACACTGAAGCTTTCTTT
TRBJ2-5,-,-,TRBV20-1,CSARVGETQYF,TGCAGTGCTAGAGTAGGAGAGACCCAGTACTTC
TRBJ1-6,-,-,TRBV6-1,CASSPGSPLHF,TGTGCCAGCAGCCCCGGCTCACCCCTCCACTTT
TRBJ1-2,-,-,TRBV19,CASSITGNNYGYTF,TGTGCCAGTAGTATAACAGGGAATAACTATGGCTACACCTTC
TRBJ1-2,-,-,TRBV6-2/TRBV6-3,CATTAGMLYGYTF,TGTGCCACGACGGCAGGGATGCTCTATGGCTACACCTTC
TRBJ2-3,-,TRBD1,TRBV20-1,CSASSGQLTDTQYF,TGCAGTGCTAGTTCGGGACAGCTCACAGATACGCAGTATTTT
TRBJ1-5,-,TRBD1,TRBV20-1,CSARGTGSRVDHF,TGCAGTGCTAGGGGGACAGGGAGCCGCGTAGATCATTTT
TRBJ2-3,-,-,TRBV7-9,CASSMLLVPSTDTQYF,TGTGCCAGCAGCATGCTATTAGTACCTAGCACAGATACGCAGTATTTT
TRBJ2-1,-,-,TRBV10-2,CASTEGYNEQFF,TGCGCCAGCACAGAGGGGTACAATGAGCAGTTCTTC
TRBJ2-7,-,-,TRBV20-1,CSGRRPGGESYEQYF,TGCAGTGGCCGACGCCCGGGGGGCGAATCCTACGAGCAGTACTTC
TRBJ1-2,-,-,TRBV12-5,CASGSPSGNYGYTF,TGTGCTAGTGGATCCCCAAGCGGGAACTATGGCTACACCTTC
TRBJ1-2,medium-sized,-,TRBV2,CASSPGRGNYGYTF,TGTGCCAGCAGCCCTGGAAGGGGTAACTATGGCTACACCTTC
TRBJ2-5,-,-,TRBV7-9,CASSLPGGLHRASGQYF,TGTGCCAGCAGCCTCCCCGGGGGGCTTCACCGAGCCTCAGGCCAGTACTTC
TRBJ1-2,-,TRBD1,TRBV7-9,CASSSGTGAVYGYTF,TGTGCCAGCAGCTCTGGGACAGGGGCTGTCTATGGCTACACCTTC
TRBJ1-1,-,-,TRBV7-9,CASSLGLEVPEAFF,TGTGCCAGCAGCTTAGGATTAGAGGTCCCGGAAGCTTTCTTT
TRBJ1-5,few,TRBD1,TRBV4-1,CASSQPGQANQPQHF,TGCGCCAGCAGCCAACCGGGACAGGCAAATCAGCCCCAGCATTTT
TRBJ1-2,-,-,TRBV29-1,CSVEEWEGYTF,TGCAGCGTTGAAGAATGGGAGGGCTACACCTTC
TRBJ1-5,-,-,TRBV11-2,CASSLGSFAGARDQPQHF,TGTGCCAGCAGCTTAGGATCTTTTGCGGGGGCGCGAGATCAGCCCCAGCATTTT
TRBJ1-1,-,TRBD1,TRBV20-1,CSARETRTGGSTEAFF,TGCAGTGCTAGAGAAACCCGGACAGGGGGCTCCACTGAAGCTTTCTTT
TRBJ1-1,-,-,TRBV12-3/TRBV12-4,CASSFYGGLRNTEAFF,TGTGCCAGCAGTTTTTACGGAGGGCTTAGGAACACTGAAGCTTTCTTT
TRBJ2-1,-,-,TRBV7-6,CASSLDQGHIPYNEQFF,TGTGCCAGCAGCTTAGATCAGGGCCACATACCCTACAATGAGCAGTTCTTC
TRBJ1-6,-,TRBD1,TRBV6-5,CASSSRDRGRSPLHF,TGTGCCAGCAGTTCCCGGGACAGGGGAAGGTCACCCCTCCACTTT
TRBJ2-7,few,TRBD1,TRBV6-5,CASSYSLTGFHEQYF,TGTGCCAGCAGTTACTCTTTGACAGGGTTCCACGAGCAGTACTTC
TRBJ2-3,-,TRBD1,TRBV23-1,CASSQRDSLQDTQYF,TGCGCCAGCAGTCAGAGGGACAGCCTTCAAGATACGCAGTATTTT
TRBJ1-3,-,TRBD1,TRBV10-3,CAIGTGATGNTIYF,TGTGCCATCGGGACAGGGGCTACTGGAAACACCATATATTTT
TRBJ1-1,few,-,TRBV10-3,CAISESLGNTEAFF,TGTGCCATCAGTGAGTCACTGGGGAACACTGAAGCTTTCTTT
TRBJ1-1,-,TRBD1,TRBV7-3,CASSATGGTEAFF,TGTGCCAGCAGCGCGACAGGGGGGACTGAAGCTTTCTTT
TRBJ1-1,once,TRBD1,TRBV7-9,CASSSHVTGMNTEAFF,TGTGCCAGCAGCTCGCACGTGACAGGGATGAACACTGAAGCTTTCTTT
TRBJ2-2,-,TRBD1,TRBV5-5,CASSLRGQGPGELFF,TGTGCCAGCAGCTTGAGGGGACAGGGTCCCGGGGAGCTGTTTTTT
TRBJ1-1,-,-,TRBV2,CASRGGYGGENTEAFF,TGTGCCAGTAGGGGAGGATACGGAGGAGAGAACACTGAAGCTTTCTTT
TRBJ1-2,-,-,TRBV15,CATSRDRVPSGGYTF,TGTGCCACCAGCAGAGATCGGGTTCCGTCTGGTGGCTACACCTTC
TRBJ1-3,-,-,TRBV15,CATNSGSGNTIYF,TGTGCCACCAACTCAGGGTCTGGAAACACCATATATTTT
TRBJ1-4,-,TRBD1,TRBV7-2,CASSAGQAANEKLFF,TGTGCCAGCAGCGCCGGACAGGCGGCTAATGAAAAACTGTTTTTT
TRBJ1-6,few,TRBD1,TRBV6-1,CASRILTGVDSPLHF,TGTGCCAGCAGAATCTTGACAGGGGTCGATTCACCCCTCCACTTT
TRBJ1-2,few,-,TRBV20-1,CSASPGGAPGLGYTF,TGCAGTGCTAGCCCCGGGGGGGCCCCAGGACTTGGCTACACCTTC
TRBJ2-5,-,TRBD2,TRBV2,CASSNAKGLAIQETQYF,TGTGCCAGCAGTAACGCAAAGGGACTAGCGATACAAGAGACCCAGTACTTC